The 20 T cell receptor beta chains below come from one sample, sequenced in a study of CD8 T cells in Susac syndrome. Random hexamers were used to reverse transcribe the RNA input (about 0.5 to 1 ug). TCRdb analysed the immunoSEQ multiplex PCR reads with MiXCR anew, one entry per CDR3 protein. The sample shows about 190,000 distinct CDR3 sequences, approximately 93% of them seen only once. Material for sequencing was CD4+ T cells from PBMCs. All receptors derive from a human donor in good health.

V usage is TRBV5-1 and J usage is TRBJ2-5, with 9 bases that match TRBD1. The CDR3 loop spans 15 amino acids. Germline assignment: CDR1 SGHRS and CDR2 YFSETQ. Trimming took 2 bases from V and 4 from J; bases not matched to a gene: 6. The CDR3 here is CASSFSTGGRETQYF. CDR3 nucleotides: TGCGCCAGCAGCTTTTCGACAGGGGGGAGAGAGACCCAGTACTTC.

This clonotype was found once. The genes are TRBV12-3 or TRBV12-4 and TRBJ1-5; D is uncertain. CDR3 length: 13 amino acids. V gave up 3 bases and J gave up 6 bases, with 9 bases separating them. This chain's CDR3 is CASSFSGGQPQHF. The CDR3 coding sequence is TGTGCCAGCAGTTTTTCCGGAGGTCAGCCCCAGCATTTT.

This chain joins TRBV7-9 and TRBJ2-1; 8 bases fit TRBD1. V trimming: 4 bases; J trimming: 8 bases; junction bases outside the gene matches: 10. The CDR3 extends over 15 amino acids. Germline lookup yields CDR1 SEHNR and CDR2 FQNEAQ (reference sequence). The CDR3 here is CASSSELTGVDEQFF. The CDR3 nucleotides are TGTGCCAGCAGCTCCGAACTGACAGGGGTGGATGAGCAGTTCTTC.

This sequence joins TRBV7-9 and TRBJ2-6; a weak D match, TRBD2 (6 bases). The V end was cut by 5 bases, the J end by 1 base, with 9 bases between. There are 15 residues in the CDR3. Looked up from germline, CDR1 is SEHNR and CDR2 is FQNEAQ (reference sequence). CDR3 protein: CASSIGTSGANVLTF. CDR3 nucleotide sequence: TGTGCCAGCAGCATCGGGACTTCTGGGGCCAACGTCCTGACTTTC. Filled out from reference TRBV7-9 and TRBJ2-6, the complete variable domain reads DTGVSQNPRHKITKRGQNVTFRCDPISEHNRLYWYRQTLGQGPEFLTYFQNEAQLEKSRLLSDRFSAERPKGSFSTLEIQRTEQGDSAMYLCASSIGTSGANVLTFGAGSRLTVL.

The CDR3 DNA is TGTGCCAGCAGCCAAACCATCTATGGCTACACCTTC. Protein product: CASSQTIYGYTF. This chain joins TRBV12-3 or TRBV12-4 and TRBJ1-2; D not certain. This CDR3 comprises 12 residues. V dropped 6 bases and J dropped 4 bases, with 9 bases sitting between them.

The chain has TRBV29-1 and TRBJ2-3; 10 nucleotides align to TRBD2. The length of the CDR3 is 14 residues. With V trimmed by 5 bases and J by 1 base, 3 bases remained unmatched. Germline assignment: CDR1 SQVTM and CDR2 ANQGSEA. CDR3 in amino acids: CSVNGLAGTDTQYF. Here the CDR3 DNA reads TGCAGCGTTAATGGACTAGCGGGCACAGATACGCAGTATTTT.

This chain links TRBV12-3 or TRBV12-4 with TRBJ1-1; D is unresolved. There are 13 residues in the CDR3. V lost 2 bases to trimming and J lost 7 bases, with 11 bases between them. CDR3 residues: CASSLSGRVEAFF. The CDR3 nucleotides are TGTGCCAGCAGTTTAAGTGGACGGGTTGAAGCTTTCTTT.

The rearrangement joins TRBV7-2 to TRBJ2-5, with 7 bases matching TRBD2. The J segment lost 1 base and the V segment lost 0 bases, leaving 5 bases of the junction unmatched. The CDR3 covers 16 residues. The V gene's germline CDR1 is SGHTA and CDR2 FQGNSA. As DNA, the CDR3 is TGTGCCAGCAGCTTAGCGCTAGCGGTCGCCCAAGAGACCCAGTACTTC. It codes for CASSLALAVAQETQYF.

The sample holds one count of this clonotype. The chain recombines TRBV7-2 with TRBJ2-5, with D possibly TRBD1 on 5 matching bases. CDR3 length: 14 residues. Germline V gene data show CDR1 as SGHTA and CDR2 as FQGNSA. Trimming cost V 1 base and J 7 bases, with 13 bases left between them. CDR3 protein: CASSLGGGWGTQYF. DNA for the CDR3: TGTGCCAGCAGCTTAGGGGGCGGATGGGGGACCCAGTACTTC.

The V and J genes are TRBV5-6 and TRBJ2-7; 8 positions match TRBD1. The CDR3 has 15 amino acids. The V gene's germline CDR1 is SGHDT and CDR2 YYEEEE. The V segment lost 1 base and the J segment 3 bases; nucleotides outside the gene matches: 6. CDR3 in amino acids: CASSLLDRVDYEQYF. The CDR3 bases are TGTGCCAGCAGCTTGTTGGACAGGGTTGACTACGAGCAGTACTTC.

The chain employs TRBV24-1 and TRBJ2-1; 12 bases match TRBD2. The CDR3 covers 23 residues. Germline lookup yields CDR1 KGHDR and CDR2 SFDVKD. The V segment lost 4 bases and the J segment 0 bases; nucleotides outside the gene matches: 21. CDR3 DNA: TGTGCCACCAGTGACTCCATTCGAACCCAACTAGCGGGGGGACCAAGCTCCTACAATGAGCAGTTCTTC. This translates into CATSDSIRTQLAGGPSSYNEQFF.

The chain carries TRBV28 and TRBJ2-2; D might be TRBD1 (6 bases). Germline V lookup: CDR1 MDHEN, CDR2 SYDVKM. Trimming stripped 8 bases from V and 0 bases from J, with 13 bases between. There are 15 residues in the CDR3. CDR3 sequence (DNA): TGTGCCAGCGGGGACACAGTGACGAACACCGGGGAGCTGTTTTTT. Its protein product is CASGDTVTNTGELFF.

The chain is built from TRBV7-8 and TRBJ1-1; TRBD1 might be the D (5 bases). The germline V and J ends were trimmed by 5 bases and 1 base, with 17 bases remaining between them. This CDR3 spans 16 amino acids. Germline CDR1 SGHVS, CDR2 FQNEAQ. The CDR3 DNA follows: TGTGCCAGCAGCGGATCGGAGGGGCTAAAGAACACTGAAGCTTTCTTT. Its protein is CASSGSEGLKNTEAFF.

J is TRBJ2-2 and V is TRBV7-2, with D perhaps matching TRBD2 (6 bases). The V end was cut by 5 bases, the J end by 1 base, with 11 bases between. The CDR3 has 15 residues. Germline CDR1 reads SGHTA; CDR2 reads FQGNSA. The CDR3 nucleotides read TGTGCCAGCAGCCCCGGGACTTGGAACACCGGGGAGCTGTTTTTT. Translation gives CASSPGTWNTGELFF.

V gene TRBV3-1 combines with J gene TRBJ1-2, with 9 bases aligning to TRBD1. The junction had 6 bases not matched to a gene; V was cut back by 6 bases and J by 4 bases. Germline V gives CDR1 LGHDT, CDR2 YNNKEL (reference sequence). The CDR3 contains 14 residues. In DNA form, the CDR3 reads TGTGCCAGCAGTCGACAGGGGGACGGCTATGGCTACACCTTC. Its protein is CASSRQGDGYGYTF.

This chain joins TRBV3-1 and TRBJ2-1; either TRBD1 or TRBD2 may supply D (5 bases each). The V gene's germline CDR1 is LGHDT and CDR2 YNNKEL (reference sequence). The CDR3 consists of 13 residues. The V gene lost 1 base and the J gene lost 15 bases, with 16 bases spanning the gap. The CDR3 here is CASSQGRGALRFF. The CDR3 bases are TGTGCCAGCAGCCAAGGTAGAGGGGCCCTCCGGTTCTTC.

The CDR3 nucleotides are TGTGCCAGTAGTGATATGGTTCCTGGCGGCTACACCTTC. Protein sequence: CASSDMVPGGYTF. The chain employs TRBV19 and TRBJ1-2; D unresolved. Trimming removed 5 bases at V and 8 bases at J, with 15 bases between. Germline assignment: CDR1 LNHDA and CDR2 SQIVND (reference sequence). The CDR3 sequence is 13 residues long.

The chain recombines TRBV20-1 with TRBJ2-1; TRBD2 matches 10 bases. Trimming at V came to 5 bases and at J to 5 bases, leaving 6 bases not matched to a gene. Looked up from germline, CDR1 is DFQATT and CDR2 is SNEGSKA (reference sequence). The CDR3 contains 14 residues. The CDR3 is CSAFLAGANNEQFF. The CDR3 nucleotides read TGCAGTGCTTTTCTAGCGGGGGCCAACAATGAGCAGTTCTTC.

This chain connects TRBV18 to TRBJ2-3; unclear D gene. The CDR3 is 13 residues long. Germline V gene lookup returns CDR1 KGHSH and CDR2 LQKENI. V was shortened by 3 bases and J by 2 bases, with 6 bases between the two germline ends. The CDR3 loop reads CASSPPVTDTQYF. The CDR3 coding sequence is TGTGCCAGCTCACCCCCCGTCACAGATACGCAGTATTTT.

This clonotype has a handful of counts. V gene TRBV2 combines with J gene TRBJ2-7, with no clear D. CDR1 is SNHLY, CDR2 FYNNEI, per germline. The CDR3 has 13 amino acids. Trimming stripped 5 bases from V and 5 bases from J, with 13 bases between. The DNA of the CDR3 is TGTGCCAGCAGTAATCCACCCTACCACGAGCAGTACTTC. It specifies CASSNPPYHEQYF.